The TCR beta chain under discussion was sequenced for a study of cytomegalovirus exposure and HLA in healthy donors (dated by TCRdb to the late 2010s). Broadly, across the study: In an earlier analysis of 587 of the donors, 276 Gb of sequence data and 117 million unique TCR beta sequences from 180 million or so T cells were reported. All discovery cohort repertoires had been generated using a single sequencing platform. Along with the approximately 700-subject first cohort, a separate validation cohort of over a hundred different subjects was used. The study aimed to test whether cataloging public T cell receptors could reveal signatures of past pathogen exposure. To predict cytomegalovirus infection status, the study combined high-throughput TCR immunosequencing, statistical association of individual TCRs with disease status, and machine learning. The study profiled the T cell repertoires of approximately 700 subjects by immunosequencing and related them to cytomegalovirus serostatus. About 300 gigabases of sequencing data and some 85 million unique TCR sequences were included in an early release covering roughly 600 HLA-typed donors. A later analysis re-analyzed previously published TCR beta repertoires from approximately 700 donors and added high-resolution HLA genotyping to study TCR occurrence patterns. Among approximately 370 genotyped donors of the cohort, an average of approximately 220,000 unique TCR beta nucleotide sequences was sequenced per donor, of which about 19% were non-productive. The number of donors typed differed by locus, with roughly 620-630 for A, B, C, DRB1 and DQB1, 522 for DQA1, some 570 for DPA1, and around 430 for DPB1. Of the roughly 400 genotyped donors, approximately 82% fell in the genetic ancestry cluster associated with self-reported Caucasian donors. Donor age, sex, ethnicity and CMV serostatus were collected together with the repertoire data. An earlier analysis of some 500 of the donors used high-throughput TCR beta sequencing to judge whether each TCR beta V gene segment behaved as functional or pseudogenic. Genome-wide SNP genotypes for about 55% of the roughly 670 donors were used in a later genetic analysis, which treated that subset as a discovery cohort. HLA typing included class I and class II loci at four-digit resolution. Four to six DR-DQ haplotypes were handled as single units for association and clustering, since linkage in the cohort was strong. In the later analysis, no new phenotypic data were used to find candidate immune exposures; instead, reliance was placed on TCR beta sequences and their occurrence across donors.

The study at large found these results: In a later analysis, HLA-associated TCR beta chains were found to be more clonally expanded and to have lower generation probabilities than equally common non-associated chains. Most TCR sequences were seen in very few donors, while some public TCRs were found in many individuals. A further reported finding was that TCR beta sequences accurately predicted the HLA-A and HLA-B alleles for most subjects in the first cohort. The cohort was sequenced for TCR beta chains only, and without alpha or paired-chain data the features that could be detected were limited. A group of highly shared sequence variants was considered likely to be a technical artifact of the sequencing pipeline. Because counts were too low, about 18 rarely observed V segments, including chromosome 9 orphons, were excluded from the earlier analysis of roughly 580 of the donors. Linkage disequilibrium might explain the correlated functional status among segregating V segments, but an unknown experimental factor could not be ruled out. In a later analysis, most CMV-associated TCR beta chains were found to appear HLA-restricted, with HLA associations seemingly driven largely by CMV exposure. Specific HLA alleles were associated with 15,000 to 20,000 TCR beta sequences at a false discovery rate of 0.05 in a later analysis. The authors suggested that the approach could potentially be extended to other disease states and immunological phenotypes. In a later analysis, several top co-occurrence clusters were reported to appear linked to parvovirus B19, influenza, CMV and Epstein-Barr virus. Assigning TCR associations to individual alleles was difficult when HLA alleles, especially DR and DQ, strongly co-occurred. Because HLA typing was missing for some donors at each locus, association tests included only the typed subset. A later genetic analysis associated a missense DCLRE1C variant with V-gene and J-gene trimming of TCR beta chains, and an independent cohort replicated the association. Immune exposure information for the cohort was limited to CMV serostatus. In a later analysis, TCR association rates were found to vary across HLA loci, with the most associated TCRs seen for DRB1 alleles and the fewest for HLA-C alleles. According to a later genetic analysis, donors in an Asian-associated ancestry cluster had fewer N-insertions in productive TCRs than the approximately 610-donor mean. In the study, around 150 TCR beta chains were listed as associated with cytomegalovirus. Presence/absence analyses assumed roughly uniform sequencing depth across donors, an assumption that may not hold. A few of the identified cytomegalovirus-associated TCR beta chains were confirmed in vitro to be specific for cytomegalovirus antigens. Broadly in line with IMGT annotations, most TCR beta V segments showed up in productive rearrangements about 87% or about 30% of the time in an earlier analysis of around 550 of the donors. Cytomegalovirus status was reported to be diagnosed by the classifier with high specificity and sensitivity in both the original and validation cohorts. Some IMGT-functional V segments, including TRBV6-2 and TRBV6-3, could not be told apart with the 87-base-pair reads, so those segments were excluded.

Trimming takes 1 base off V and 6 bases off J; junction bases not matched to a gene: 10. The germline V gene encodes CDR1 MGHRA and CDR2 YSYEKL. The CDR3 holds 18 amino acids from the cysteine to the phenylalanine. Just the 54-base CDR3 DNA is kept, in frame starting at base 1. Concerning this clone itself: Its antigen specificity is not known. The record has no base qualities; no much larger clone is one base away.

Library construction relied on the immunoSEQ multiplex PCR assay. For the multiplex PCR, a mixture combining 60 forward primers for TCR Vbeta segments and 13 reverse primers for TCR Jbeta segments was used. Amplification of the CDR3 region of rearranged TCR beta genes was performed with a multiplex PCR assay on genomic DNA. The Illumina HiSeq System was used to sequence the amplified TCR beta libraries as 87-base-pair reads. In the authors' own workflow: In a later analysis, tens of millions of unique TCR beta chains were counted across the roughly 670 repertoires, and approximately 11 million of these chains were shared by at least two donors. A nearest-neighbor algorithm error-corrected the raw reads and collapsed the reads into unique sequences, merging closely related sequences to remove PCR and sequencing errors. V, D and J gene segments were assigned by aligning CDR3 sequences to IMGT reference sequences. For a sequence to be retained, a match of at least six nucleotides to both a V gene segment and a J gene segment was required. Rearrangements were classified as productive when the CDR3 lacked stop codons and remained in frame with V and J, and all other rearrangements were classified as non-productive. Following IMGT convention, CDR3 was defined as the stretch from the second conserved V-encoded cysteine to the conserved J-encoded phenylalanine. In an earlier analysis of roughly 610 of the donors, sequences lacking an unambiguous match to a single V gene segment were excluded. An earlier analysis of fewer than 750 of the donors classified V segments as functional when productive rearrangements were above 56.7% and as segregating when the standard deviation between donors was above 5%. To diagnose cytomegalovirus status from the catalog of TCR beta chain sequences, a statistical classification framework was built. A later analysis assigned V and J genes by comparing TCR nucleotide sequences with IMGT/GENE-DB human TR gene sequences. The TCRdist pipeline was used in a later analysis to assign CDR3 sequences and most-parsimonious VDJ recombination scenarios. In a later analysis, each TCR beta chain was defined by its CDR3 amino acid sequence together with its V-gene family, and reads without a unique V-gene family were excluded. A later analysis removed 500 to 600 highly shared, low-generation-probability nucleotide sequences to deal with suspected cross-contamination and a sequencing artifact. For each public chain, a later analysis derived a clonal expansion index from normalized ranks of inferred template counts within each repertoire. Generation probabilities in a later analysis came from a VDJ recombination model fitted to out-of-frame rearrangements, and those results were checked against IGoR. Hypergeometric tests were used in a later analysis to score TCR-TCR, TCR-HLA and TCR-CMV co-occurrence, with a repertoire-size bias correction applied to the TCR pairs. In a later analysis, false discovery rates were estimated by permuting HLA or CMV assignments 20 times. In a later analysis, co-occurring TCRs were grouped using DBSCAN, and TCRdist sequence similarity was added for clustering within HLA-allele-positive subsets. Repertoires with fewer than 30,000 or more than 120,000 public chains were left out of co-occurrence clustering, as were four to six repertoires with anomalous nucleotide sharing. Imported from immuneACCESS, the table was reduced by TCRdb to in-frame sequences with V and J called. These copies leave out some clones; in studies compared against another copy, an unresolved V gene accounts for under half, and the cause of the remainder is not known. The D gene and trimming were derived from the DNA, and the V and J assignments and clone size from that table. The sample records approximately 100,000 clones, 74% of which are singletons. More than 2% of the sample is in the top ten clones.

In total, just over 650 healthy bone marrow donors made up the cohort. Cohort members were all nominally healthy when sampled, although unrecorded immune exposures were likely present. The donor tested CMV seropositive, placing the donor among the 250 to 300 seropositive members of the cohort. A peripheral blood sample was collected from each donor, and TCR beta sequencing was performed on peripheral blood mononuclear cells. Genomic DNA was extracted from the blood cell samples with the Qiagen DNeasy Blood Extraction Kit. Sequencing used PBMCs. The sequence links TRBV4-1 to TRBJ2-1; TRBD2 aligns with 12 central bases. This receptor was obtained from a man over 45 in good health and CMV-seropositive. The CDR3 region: CASSQGGLAGGPSNEQFF. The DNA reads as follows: TGCGCCAGCAGCCAAGGGGGGCTAGCGGGGGGGCCTAGCAATGAGCAGTTCTTC.